A single sample gave rise to the 5 T cell receptor beta chains below, sequenced in a study of Graves' ophthalmopathy and Graves' hyperthyroidism. Amplified material comprised TCR beta CDR3 regions derived from RNA transcripts. Second-round multiplex PCR came after first-round RT-PCR with HTBI primers. In TCRdb, the multiplex PCR reads were re-called with MiXCR into one record per CDR3 protein. Altogether some 210,000 distinct CDR3 sequences are present, around 28% being singletons, with the ten largest covering about 9.1%. Specimen: peripheral blood. These receptors were taken from a man aged 50-60 years with Graves' ophthalmopathy.

This clonotype was detected many times. This may stem from a read error, because a much larger clone lies one nucleotide away. This CDR3 is CGSRTIDSIYGYTF. In DNA form, the CDR3 reads TGTGGCAGCAGGACTATCGACAGCATCTATGGCTACACCTTC. The chain combines TRBV6-5 with TRBJ1-2; possible D gene TRBD1, 5 bases. The CDR3 has 14 amino acids. Germline CDR1 reads MNHEY; CDR2 reads SVGAGI.

This clonotype came up many times. The chain is built from TRBV28 and TRBJ2-7, with 8 bases fitting TRBD2. The CDR3 covers 14 residues. The V segment lost 8 bases and the J segment 4 bases; nucleotides outside the gene matches: 10. Germline-derived CDR1 and CDR2 are MDHEN and SYDVKM. The chain's CDR3 is CASANSGRSYEQYF. The CDR3, as DNA: TGTGCCAGCGCCAACAGCGGGAGAAGTTACGAGCAGTACTTC.

This clonotype was seen ten or more times. The V and J genes are TRBV5-1 and TRBJ1-2; TRBD1 matches 10 bases. The CDR3 has 14 residues. J lost 4 bases, V lost 3 bases, and 3 bases had no gene match. Germline-derived CDR1 and CDR2 are SGHRS and YFSETQ. This CDR3 reads CASSSGTGVYGYTF. CDR3 sequence (DNA): TGCGCCAGCAGCTCCGGGACAGGGGTCTATGGCTACACCTTC.

In this sample, this clonotype turned up many times. The chain carries TRBV28 and TRBJ1-1, with D possibly matching TRBD1 (6 bases). The V end was cut by 4 bases, the J end by 0 bases, with 9 bases between. CDR3 length: 14 amino acids. CDR1 MDHEN and CDR2 SYDVKM come from the germline V gene. The CDR3 bases are TGTGCCAGCAGTTCCCAGGGGTTGAACACTGAAGCTTTCTTT. Protein: CASSSQGLNTEAFF.

This clonotype was seen many times. The CDR3 sequence is CASSVYGANVLTF. The CDR3 region has the DNA TGTGCCAGCAGTGTTTATGGGGCCAACGTCCTGACTTTC. This chain uses TRBV2 with TRBJ2-6; D ambiguous. The CDR3 has 13 amino acids. Germline loops: CDR1 SNHLY, CDR2 FYNNEI. With 4 bases removed from V and 3 bases from J, the gap between germline ends came to 4 bases.